The present entry profiles one T cell receptor (beta chain) with its context. The antigen is not known. Positive CCR7 selection of CD45RO-negative cells yielded the naive CD8 cells, and terminally differentiated effector memory CD45RA+ cells were excluded. Assay execution proceeded at the deep level. The sorted-subset replicate PCRs were given about 210 ng DNA, which is 27,000 or so T cell genomes. The assay was immunoSEQ multiplex PCR, and TCRdb's table has in-frame clones only and misses some. The data show roughly 2.1 million clones, 93% seen once. The record originates from a study of shared clonotypes between healthy human individuals. From germline, CDR1 is SGHVS and CDR2 FQNEAQ. Trimming took 5 bases from V and 3 from J, leaving 23 bases between them. This CDR3 region has 17 residues. Study conclusions and caveats: When naive CD4 clonotypes were compared across a few donors, approximately 5% were shared. Non-shared clonotypes had lower generation probabilities than those shared by all four donors.

The receptor comes from a man aged 18 to 30 in good health. Some clones in this sample may be carry-over from other donors' samples. The rearrangement joins TRBV7-8 to TRBJ2-7; D is perhaps TRBD2 (6 bases). Sequencing was performed on naive CD8+ T cells from PBMCs. Here the CDR3 DNA reads TGTGCCAGCAGCCGCCCCAGGGCGGAGGGTGTGATCTACGAGCAGTACTTC. It is translated as CASSRPRAEGVIYEQYF.